This entry describes one TCR beta chain. This CDR3 has 13 amino acids. Looked up from germline, CDR1 is SGHAT and CDR2 is FQNNGV. V shed 4 bases and J 5 bases; nucleotides not matched to a gene: 4. This specimen belongs to a study of blood T cell repertoires in COVID-19. Sequencing was performed with immunoSEQ multiplex PCR; in TCRdb, only in-frame clones are kept and a portion is missing. The table has around 270,000 clones, roughly 84% seen once. The chain has TRBV11-2 and TRBJ1-2, with 7 positions matching TRBD1. The sample was peripheral blood. The clonotype was recovered from a man in his 60s with acute or convalescent COVID-19. In nucleotides, the CDR3 is TGTGCCAGCAGCTCTGGGACAGATTATGGCTACACCTTC. Protein sequence: CASSSGTDYGYTF. Looking up the rest from reference TRBV11-2 and TRBJ1-2 gives the full variable domain: EAGVAQSPRYKIIEKRQSVAFWCNPISGHATLYWYQQILGQGPKLLIQFQNNGVVDDSQLPKDRFSAERLKGVDSTLKIQPAKLEDSAVYLCASSSGTDYGYTFGSGTRLTVV.